The clone carrying this TCR beta chain was observed a few times. At one of its ends the junction is not consistent with the germline gene, which may arise from a read error. These data are taken from a study of cytomegalovirus exposure and HLA in healthy donors. The CDR3 covers 14 residues. From germline, CDR1 is SSHAT and CDR2 FNYEAQ (reference sequence). Primers included in the PCR were 60 Vbeta and 13 Jbeta primers. TCRdb keeps only in-frame clones here, not all; method: immunoSEQ multiplex PCR. The sample consists of over 200,000 clones, about 72% of them appearing once. The chain is built from TRBV7-7 and TRBJ2-1, with TRBD1 matching over 10 bases. Material for sequencing was PBMCs. The receptor's source is a male donor in good health and CMV-seronegative. The CDR3 loop reads CASSPGQGNNEQFF. In DNA form, the CDR3 reads TGTGCTAGCAGCCCGGGACAGGGGAACAATGAGCAGTTCTTC.